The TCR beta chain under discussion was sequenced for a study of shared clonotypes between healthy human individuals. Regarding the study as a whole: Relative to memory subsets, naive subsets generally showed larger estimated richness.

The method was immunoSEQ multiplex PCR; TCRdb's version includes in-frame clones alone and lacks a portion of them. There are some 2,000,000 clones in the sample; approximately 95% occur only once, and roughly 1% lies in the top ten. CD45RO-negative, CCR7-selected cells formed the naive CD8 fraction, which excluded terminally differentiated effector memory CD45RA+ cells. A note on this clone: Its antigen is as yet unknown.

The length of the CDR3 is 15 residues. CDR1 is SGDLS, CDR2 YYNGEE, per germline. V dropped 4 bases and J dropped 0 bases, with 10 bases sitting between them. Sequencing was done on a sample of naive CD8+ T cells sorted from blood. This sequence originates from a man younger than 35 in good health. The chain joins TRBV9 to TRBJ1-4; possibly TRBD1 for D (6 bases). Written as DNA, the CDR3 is TGTGCCAGCAGCTCGACAGGATCAACTAATGAAAAACTGTTTTTT. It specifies CASSSTGSTNEKLFF.